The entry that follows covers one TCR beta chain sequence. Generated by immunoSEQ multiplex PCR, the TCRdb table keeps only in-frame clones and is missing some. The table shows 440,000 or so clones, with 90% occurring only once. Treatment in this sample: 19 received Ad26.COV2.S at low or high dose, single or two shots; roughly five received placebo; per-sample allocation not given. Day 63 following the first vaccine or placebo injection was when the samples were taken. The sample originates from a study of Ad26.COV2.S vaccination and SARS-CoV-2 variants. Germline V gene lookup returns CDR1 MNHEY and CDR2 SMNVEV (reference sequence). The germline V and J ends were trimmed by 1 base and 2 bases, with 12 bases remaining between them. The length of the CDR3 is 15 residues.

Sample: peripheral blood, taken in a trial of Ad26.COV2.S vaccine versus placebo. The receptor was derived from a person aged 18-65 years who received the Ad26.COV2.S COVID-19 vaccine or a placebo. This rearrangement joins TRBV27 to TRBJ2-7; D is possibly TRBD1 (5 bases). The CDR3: CASSLFGRAPYEQYF. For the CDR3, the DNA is TGTGCCAGCAGTTTATTCGGCAGGGCGCCCTACGAGCAGTACTTC.